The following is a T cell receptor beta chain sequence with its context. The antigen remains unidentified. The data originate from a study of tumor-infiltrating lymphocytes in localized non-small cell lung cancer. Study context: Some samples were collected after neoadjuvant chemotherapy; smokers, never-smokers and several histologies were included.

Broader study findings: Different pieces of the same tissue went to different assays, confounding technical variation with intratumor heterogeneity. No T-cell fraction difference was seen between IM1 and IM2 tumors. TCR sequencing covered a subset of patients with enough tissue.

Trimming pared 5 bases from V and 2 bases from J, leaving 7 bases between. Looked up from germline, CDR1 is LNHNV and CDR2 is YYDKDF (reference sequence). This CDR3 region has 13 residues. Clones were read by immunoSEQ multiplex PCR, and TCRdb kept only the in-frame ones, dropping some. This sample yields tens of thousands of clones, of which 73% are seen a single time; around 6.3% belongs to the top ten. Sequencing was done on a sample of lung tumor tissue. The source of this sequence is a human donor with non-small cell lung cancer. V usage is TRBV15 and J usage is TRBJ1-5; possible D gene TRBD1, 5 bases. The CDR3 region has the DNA TGTGCCACCAGCGGAGGGGGCAATCAGCCCCAGCATTTT. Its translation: CATSGGGNQPQHF.